Included here is one TCR beta chain sequence, with context. This specimen comes from a study of blood T cell repertoires in COVID-19. Study context: PBMCs, B-cell-depleted T cells, or T cells were the source of the cDNA or gDNA that made up the material.

As processed by the authors: Reference gene primer amplification in the assay estimated nucleated cell counts. Sequencing was performed with immunoSEQ multiplex PCR; in TCRdb, only in-frame clones are kept and a portion is missing. The V and J calls and the clone size are those of that table, but D and trimming were determined from the DNA. The sample lists some 220,000 clones; roughly 85% were seen once. This CDR3 has 16 amino acids. Germline V gene sequence: CDR1 SGHRS, CDR2 YFSETQ. Trimming stripped 3 bases from V and 6 bases from J, with 19 bases between. The sample taken for sequencing was peripheral blood. The TCR was taken from a man over 45 with COVID-19, enrolled during active disease. The chain links TRBV5-1 to TRBJ2-1; a possible D gene is TRBD2 (5 bases). This chain's CDR3 is CASSSRNIRGSNEQFF. CDR3 sequence (DNA): TGCGCCAGCAGCTCGAGAAATATTCGGGGATCCAATGAGCAGTTCTTC.